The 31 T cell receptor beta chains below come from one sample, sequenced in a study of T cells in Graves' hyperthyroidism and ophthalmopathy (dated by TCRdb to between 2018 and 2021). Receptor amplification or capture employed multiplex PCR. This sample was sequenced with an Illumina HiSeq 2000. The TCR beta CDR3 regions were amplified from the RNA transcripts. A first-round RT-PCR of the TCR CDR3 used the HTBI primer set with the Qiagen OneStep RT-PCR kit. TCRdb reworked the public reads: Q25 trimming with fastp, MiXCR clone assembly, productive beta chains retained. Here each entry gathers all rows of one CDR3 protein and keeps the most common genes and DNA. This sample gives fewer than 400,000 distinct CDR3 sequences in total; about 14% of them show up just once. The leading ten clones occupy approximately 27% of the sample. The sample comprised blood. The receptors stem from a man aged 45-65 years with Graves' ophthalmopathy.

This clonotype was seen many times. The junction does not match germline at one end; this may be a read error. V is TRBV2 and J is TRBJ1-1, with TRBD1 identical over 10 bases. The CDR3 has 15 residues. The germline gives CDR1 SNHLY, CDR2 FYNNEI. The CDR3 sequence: CASREGTGDNTEAFF. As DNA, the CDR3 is TGTGCCAGCAGAGAAGGGACAGGGGACAACACTGAAGCTTTCTTT. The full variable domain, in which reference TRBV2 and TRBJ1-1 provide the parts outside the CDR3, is EPEVTQTPSHQVTQMGQEVILRCVPISNHLYFYWYRQILGQKVEFLVSFYNNEISEKSEIFDDQFSVERPDGSNFTLKIRSTKLEDSAMYFCASREGTGDNTEAFFGQGTRLTVV.

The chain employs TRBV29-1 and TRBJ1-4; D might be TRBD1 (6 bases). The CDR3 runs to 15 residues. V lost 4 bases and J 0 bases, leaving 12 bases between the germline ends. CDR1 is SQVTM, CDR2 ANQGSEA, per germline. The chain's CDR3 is CSVVGQDTTNEKLFF. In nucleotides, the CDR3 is TGCAGCGTTGTGGGACAAGACACAACTAATGAAAAACTGTTTTTT.

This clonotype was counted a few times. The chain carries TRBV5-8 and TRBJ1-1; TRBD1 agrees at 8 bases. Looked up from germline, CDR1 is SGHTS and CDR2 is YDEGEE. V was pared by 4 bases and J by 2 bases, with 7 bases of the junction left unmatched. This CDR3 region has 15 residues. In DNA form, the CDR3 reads TGTGCCAGCAGCCTACCGGGACAGGAAAACACTGAAGCTTTCTTT. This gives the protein CASSLPGQENTEAFF.

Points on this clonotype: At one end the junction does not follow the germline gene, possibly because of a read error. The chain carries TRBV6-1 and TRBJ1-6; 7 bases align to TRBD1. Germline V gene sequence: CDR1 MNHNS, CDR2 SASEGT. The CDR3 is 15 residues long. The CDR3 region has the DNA TGTGCCAGCAGGGAAGCGGGGACAGCTAGTTCACCCCTCCACTTT. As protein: CASREAGTASSPLHF.

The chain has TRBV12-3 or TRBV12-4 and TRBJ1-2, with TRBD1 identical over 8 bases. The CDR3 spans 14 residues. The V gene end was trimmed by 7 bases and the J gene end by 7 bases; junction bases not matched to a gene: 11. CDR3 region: CASTQQGGESGYTF. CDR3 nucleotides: TGTGCCAGCACCCAACAGGGGGGAGAAAGTGGCTACACCTTC.

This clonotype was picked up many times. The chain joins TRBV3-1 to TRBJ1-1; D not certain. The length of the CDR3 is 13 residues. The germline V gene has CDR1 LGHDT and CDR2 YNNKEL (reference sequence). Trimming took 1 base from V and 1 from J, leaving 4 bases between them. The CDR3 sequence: CASSQGGNTEAFF. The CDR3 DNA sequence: TGTGCCAGCAGCCAAGGGGGGAACACTGAAGCTTTCTTT.

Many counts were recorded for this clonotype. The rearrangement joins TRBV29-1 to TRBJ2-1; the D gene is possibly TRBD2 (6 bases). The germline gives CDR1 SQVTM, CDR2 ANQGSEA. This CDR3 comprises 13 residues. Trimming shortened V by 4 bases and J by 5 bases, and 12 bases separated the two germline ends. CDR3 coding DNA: TGCAGCGTTGTTTGGCTAGCGAACAATGAGCAGTTCTTC. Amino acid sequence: CSVVWLANNEQFF.

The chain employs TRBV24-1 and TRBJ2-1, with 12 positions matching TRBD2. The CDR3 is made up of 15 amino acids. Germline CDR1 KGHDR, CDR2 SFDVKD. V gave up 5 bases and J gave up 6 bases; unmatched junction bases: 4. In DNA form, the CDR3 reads TGTGCCACCAGTGCGACTAGCGGGAGTATCAATGAGCAGTTCTTC. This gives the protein CATSATSGSINEQFF.

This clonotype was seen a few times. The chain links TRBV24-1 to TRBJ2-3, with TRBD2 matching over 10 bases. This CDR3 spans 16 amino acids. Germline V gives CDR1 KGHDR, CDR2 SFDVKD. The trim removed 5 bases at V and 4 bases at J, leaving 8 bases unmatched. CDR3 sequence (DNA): TGTGCCACCAGTGCCCCTAGCGGGAGAGCGGCAGATACGCAGTATTTT. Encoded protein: CATSAPSGRAADTQYF.

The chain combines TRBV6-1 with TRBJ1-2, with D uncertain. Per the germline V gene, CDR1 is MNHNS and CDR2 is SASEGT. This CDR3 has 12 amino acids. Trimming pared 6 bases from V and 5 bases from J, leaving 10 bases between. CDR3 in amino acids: CASRGGLYGYTF. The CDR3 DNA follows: TGTGCCAGCAGGGGAGGCCTTTATGGCTACACCTTC.

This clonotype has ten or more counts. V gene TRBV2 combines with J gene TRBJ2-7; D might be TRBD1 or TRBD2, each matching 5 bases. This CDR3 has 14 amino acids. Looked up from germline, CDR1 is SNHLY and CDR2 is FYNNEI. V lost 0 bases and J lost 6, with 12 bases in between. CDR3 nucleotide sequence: TGTGCCAGCAGTGAAGCGCTATGGGGGAGCGAGCAGTACTTC. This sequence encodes CASSEALWGSEQYF.

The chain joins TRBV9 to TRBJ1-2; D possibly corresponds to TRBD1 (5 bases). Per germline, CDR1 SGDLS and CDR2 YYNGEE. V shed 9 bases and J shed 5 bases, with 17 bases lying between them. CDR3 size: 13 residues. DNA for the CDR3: TGTGCCACCGGTGAATCTGACAGATATGGCTACACCTTC. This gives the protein CATGESDRYGYTF.

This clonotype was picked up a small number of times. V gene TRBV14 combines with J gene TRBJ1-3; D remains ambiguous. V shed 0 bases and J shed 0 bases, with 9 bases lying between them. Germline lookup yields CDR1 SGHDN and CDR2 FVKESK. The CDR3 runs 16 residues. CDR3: CASSQDIGSSGNTIYF. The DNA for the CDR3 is TGTGCCAGCAGCCAAGATATTGGGAGCTCTGGAAACACCATATATTTT.

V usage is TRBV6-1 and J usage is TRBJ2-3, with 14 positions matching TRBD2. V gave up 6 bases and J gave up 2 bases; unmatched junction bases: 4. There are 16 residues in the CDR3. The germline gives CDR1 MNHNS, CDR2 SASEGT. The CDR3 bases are TGTGCCAGCAGAAGGGGACTAGCGGGAGCCACAGATACGCAGTATTTT. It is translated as CASRRGLAGATDTQYF.

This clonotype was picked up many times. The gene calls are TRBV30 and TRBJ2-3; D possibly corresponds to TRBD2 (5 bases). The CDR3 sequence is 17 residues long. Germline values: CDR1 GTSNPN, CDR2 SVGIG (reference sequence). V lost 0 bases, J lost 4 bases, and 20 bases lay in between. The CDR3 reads CAWSVPPSGKRSDTQYF. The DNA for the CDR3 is TGTGCCTGGAGTGTACCCCCTTCCGGGAAGCGGTCAGATACGCAGTATTTT.

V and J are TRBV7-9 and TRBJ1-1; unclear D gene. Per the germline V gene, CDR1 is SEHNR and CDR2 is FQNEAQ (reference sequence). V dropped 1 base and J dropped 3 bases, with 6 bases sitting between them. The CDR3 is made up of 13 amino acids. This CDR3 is CASSLGVDTEAFF. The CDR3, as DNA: TGTGCCAGCAGCTTAGGGGTTGACACTGAAGCTTTCTTT.

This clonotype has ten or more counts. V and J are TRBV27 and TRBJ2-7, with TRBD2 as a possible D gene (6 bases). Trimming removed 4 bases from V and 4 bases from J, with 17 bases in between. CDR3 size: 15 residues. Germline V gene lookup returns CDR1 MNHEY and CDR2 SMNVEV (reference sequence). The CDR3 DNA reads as TGTGCCAGCAGTTCCCAAAGTGTTGGGAGGTACGAGCAGTACTTC. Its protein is CASSSQSVGRYEQYF.

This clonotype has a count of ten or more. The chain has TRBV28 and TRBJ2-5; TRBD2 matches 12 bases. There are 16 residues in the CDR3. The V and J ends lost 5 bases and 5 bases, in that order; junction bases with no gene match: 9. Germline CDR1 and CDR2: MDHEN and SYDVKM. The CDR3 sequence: CASSHLAGGPWETQYF. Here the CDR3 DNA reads TGTGCCAGCAGTCATCTAGCGGGAGGGCCTTGGGAGACCCAGTACTTC.

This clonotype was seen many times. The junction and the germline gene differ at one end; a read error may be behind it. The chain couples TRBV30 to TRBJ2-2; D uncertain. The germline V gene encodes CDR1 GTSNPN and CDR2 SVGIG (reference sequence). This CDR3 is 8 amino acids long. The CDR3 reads CAWSQKVF. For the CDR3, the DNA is TGTGCCTGGAGTCAAAAGGTTTTT.

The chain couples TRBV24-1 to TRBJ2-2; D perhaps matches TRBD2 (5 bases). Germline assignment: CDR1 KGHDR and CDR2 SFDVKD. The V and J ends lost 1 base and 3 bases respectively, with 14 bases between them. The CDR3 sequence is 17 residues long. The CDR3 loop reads CATSDFASWGDTGELFF. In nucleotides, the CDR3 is TGTGCCACCAGTGATTTCGCTAGTTGGGGAGACACCGGGGAGCTGTTTTTT.

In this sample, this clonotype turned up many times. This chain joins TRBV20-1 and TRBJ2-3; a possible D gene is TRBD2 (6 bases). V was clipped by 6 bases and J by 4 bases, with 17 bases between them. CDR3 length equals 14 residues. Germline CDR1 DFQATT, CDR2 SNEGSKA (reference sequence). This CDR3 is CSAPEGGKPDTQYF. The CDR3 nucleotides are TGCAGTGCCCCAGAAGGAGGGAAACCAGATACGCAGTATTTT.

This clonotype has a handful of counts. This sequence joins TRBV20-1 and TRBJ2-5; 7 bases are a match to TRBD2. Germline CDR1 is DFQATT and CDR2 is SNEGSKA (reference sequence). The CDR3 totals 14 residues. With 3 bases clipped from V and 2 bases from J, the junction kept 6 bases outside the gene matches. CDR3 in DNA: TGCAGTGCTAGGCGCGCTAGCGGTCAAGAGACCCAGTACTTC. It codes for CSARRASGQETQYF.

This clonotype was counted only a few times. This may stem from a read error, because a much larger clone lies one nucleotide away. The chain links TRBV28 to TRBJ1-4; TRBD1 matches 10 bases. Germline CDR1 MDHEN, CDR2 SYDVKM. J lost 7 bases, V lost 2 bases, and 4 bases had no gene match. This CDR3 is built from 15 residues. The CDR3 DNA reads TGTGCCAGCAGTTTAAGGGGACAGGGGAGTGAAAAACTGTTTTTT. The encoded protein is CASSLRGQGSEKLFF. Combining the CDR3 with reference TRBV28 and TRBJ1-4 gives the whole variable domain DVKVTQSSRYLVKRTGEKVFLECVQDMDHENMFWYRQDPGLGLRLIYFSYDVKMKEKGDIPEGYSVSREKKERFSLILESASTNQTSMYLCASSLRGQGSEKLFFGSGTQLSVL.

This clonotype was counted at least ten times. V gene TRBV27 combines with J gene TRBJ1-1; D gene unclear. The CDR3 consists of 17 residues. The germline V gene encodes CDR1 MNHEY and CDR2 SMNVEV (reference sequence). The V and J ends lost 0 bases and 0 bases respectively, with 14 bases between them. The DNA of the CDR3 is TGTGCCAGCAGTTTATCAGGCGGACGCGACTTGAACACTGAAGCTTTCTTT. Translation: CASSLSGGRDLNTEAFF.

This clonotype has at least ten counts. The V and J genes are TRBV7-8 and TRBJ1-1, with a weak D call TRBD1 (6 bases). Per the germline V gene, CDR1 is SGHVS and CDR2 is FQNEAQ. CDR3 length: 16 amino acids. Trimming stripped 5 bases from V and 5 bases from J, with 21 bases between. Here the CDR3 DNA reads TGTGCCAGCAGCCTTCCCAGGGCCAGGGGTCGGACTGAAGCTTTCTTT. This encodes CASSLPRARGRTEAFF.

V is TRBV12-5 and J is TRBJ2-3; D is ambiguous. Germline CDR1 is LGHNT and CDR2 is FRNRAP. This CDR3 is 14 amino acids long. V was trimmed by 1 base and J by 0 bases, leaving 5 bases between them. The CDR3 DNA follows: TGTGCTAGTGGTTTGGCACTTAGCACAGATACGCAGTATTTT. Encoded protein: CASGLALSTDTQYF.

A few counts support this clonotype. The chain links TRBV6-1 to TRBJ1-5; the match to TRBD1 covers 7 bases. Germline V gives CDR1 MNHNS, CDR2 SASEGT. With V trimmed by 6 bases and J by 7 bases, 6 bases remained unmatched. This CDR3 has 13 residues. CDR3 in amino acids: CASSFTGVQPQHF. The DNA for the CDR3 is TGTGCCAGCAGCTTCACAGGGGTGCAGCCCCAGCATTTT.

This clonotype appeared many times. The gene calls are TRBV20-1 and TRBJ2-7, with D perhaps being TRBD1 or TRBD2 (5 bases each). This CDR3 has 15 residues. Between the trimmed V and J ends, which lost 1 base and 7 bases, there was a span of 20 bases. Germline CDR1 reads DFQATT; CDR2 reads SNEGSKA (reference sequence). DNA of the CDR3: TGCAGTGCTAGAGGCATAACGGGACCCGCGGGTGAGCAGTACTTC. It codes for CSARGITGPAGEQYF.

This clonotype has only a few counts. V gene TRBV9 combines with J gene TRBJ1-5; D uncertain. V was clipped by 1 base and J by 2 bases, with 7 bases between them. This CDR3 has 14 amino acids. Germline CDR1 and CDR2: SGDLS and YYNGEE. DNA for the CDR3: TGTGCCAGCAGCGTACGGGATGGCAATCAGCCCCAGCATTTT. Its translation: CASSVRDGNQPQHF.

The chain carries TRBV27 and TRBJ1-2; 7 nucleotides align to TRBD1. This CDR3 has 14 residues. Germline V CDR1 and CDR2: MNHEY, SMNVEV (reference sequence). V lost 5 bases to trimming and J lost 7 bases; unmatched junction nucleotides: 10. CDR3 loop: CASSLRTGGGGYTF. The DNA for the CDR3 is TGTGCCAGCAGTCTTCGGACAGGCGGTGGTGGCTACACCTTC.

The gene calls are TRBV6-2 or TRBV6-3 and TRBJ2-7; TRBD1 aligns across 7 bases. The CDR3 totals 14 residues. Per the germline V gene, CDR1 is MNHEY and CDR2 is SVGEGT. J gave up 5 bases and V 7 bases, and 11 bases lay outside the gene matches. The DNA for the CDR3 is TGTGCCAGCACCCTACCACAGGGGAGACACGAGCAGTACTTC. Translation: CASTLPQGRHEQYF.